This T cell receptor (beta chain) was identified during a study of post-analysis software for immune sequencing data (dated by TCRdb to between 2014 and 2017). Notes on the research overall: The recorded disease courses included relapsing-remitting, secondary progressive and progressive-relapsing multiple sclerosis, and some patients had no subtype annotation. The patient repertoires were set against under 12 previously published healthy control repertoires from donors whose ages ranged from about 6 to 25 years. A subset of samples was prepared in parallel using single-end sample barcoding, then pooled and co-amplified after Illumina adapter ligation. Overall study outcomes, separate from this receptor: When samples were clustered directly using the F measure, samples prepared in the same batch co-clustered strongly, which prompted a batch-effect correction. Patients showed significantly higher frequencies than controls for five TRBV segments, among them TRBV5-6, TRBV5-1 and TRBV20-1. The multiple sclerosis patient group was slightly younger than the control group. Compared with controls, multiple sclerosis patients had significantly lower normalized Chao1 diversity, a finding suggesting substantial peripheral T-cell clonal expansion.

To demonstrate the VDJtools post-analysis software, the study profiled TCR beta repertoires from the peripheral blood of about 13 young patients with multiple sclerosis. The multiple sclerosis patients were children and adolescents between roughly 6 and 16 years of age. As for this clonotype: Its recognized antigen is unknown. The record has no base qualities; no much larger clone is one base away.

The library was made by PCR. The sequencer was an Illumina HiSeq 2500. To reduce PCR and sequencing biases, unique molecular identifiers were built into the TCR beta cDNA libraries. Per 1 to 10 million input T cells, roughly 500,000 cDNA molecules were obtained, such that each molecule approximated one T cell. The patient libraries were prepared and sequenced with the same protocol used for the earlier healthy control dataset. Samples belonging to the same batch were prepared together, multiplexed and sequenced on a shared HiSeq lane. Per the source publication's procedure: Raw barcoded reads were processed with MIGEC, and single-read molecular identifier groups were discarded before consensus assembly and CDR3 extraction. Clonotype tables were post-analysed with VDJtools, and diversity was normalized by down-sampling all datasets to the smallest sample size. Repertoire overlap clustering matched CDR3 amino acid but not nucleotide sequences to correct batch-related cross-sample contamination. Using fastp at Q25 and MiXCR, TCRdb reprocessed the public reads and kept productive beta chains. Rows are unified per CDR3 protein, each entry keeping the most common DNA and genes. For this entry, the V and J calls and clone size follow TCRdb and not the study's own pipeline. The table for this sample lists hundreds of thousands of distinct CDR3 sequences; roughly 40% of them were counted only once. The ten largest clones capture approximately 7.7% of the sample.

The CDR3 covers 16 residues, taking in both the cysteine and the phenylalanine. The entry retains the CDR3 DNA only, 48 bases that are in frame from base 1. Based on the germline V gene, the CDR1 and CDR2 sequences are MGHRA and YSYEKL. V loses 1 base of germline sequence and J loses 0 bases, and the interval between the two ends is 10 bases. Source material: blood. Here the chain combines TRBV4-1 and TRBJ2-4, with no reliable assignment of the D segment. This clonotype was sampled from a girl aged 2-10 years with multiple sclerosis. The CDR3 corresponds to CASSQVPLVAKNIQYF. The sequence in DNA is TGCGCCAGCAGCCAAGTTCCACTTGTAGCCAAAAACATTCAGTACTTC.